What follows describes a single TCR beta chain. What it binds is not known. Unique molecular identifiers were carried by the TCR beta cDNA libraries. TCRdb analysed the PCR reads with MiXCR anew, one entry per CDR3 protein. The repertoire holds 700,000 to 900,000 distinct CDR3 sequences, with 35% to 55% as singletons. The data belong to a study of post-analysis software for immune sequencing data. Study-level points and caveats: Co-batched samples clustered tightly together by F measure. Four to six TRBV segments appeared more often in patients than in controls, and TRBV5-6, TRBV5-1 and TRBV20-1 were among these.

The CDR3 contains 14 residues. Looked up from germline, CDR1 is SGHAT and CDR2 is FQDESV (reference sequence). The V gene end was trimmed by 4 bases and the J gene end by 4 bases; junction bases not matched to a gene: 3. Sequenced sample: blood. The TCR sequence derives from a girl between 5 and 17 years old with multiple sclerosis. The rearrangement uses TRBV11-1 and TRBJ2-2; 7 bases map to TRBD1. The CDR3 DNA is TGTGCCAGCAGCTCGGGACAGATCACCGGGGAGCTGTTTTTT. This codes for CASSSGQITGELFF. Based on the CDR3 plus reference TRBV11-1 and TRBJ2-2, the full variable domain is EAEVAQSPRYKITEKSQAVAFWCDPISGHATLYWYRQILGQGPELLVQFQDESVVDDSQLPKDRFSAERLKGVDSTLKIQPAELGDSAMYLCASSSGQITGELFFGEGSRLTVL.